Listed below are T cell receptor beta chains from one sample, sequenced in a study of read filtering for tumor transcriptome and immune sequencing. Each CDR3 protein gets one entry after TCRdb re-called the reads with MiXCR. The data contain approximately 62,000 distinct CDR3 sequences, roughly 19% of them seen just once; the ten biggest clones take up approximately 11%. Specimen: a population of CD138-negative cells sorted from bone marrow. These receptors all come from a donor at least 40 years old with multiple myeloma. Both conserved end residues are part of each CDR3. D genes are given only for firm matches. Clone size is stated in some rows and not others, as once, few, many or a class when expanded.

J gene: TRBJ1-5; D gene: .; clone size: many; V gene: TRBV5-6; CDR3 protein: CASSLGPLNQPQHF; CDR3 DNA: TGTGCCAGCAGCTTGGGTCCCCTGAATCAGCCCCAGCATTTT
J gene: TRBJ1-4; D gene: .; clone size: many; V gene: TRBV2; CDR3 protein: CASSFGTRNEKLFF; CDR3 DNA: TGTGCCAGCAGCTTCGGGACTCGTAATGAAAAACTGTTTTTT
J gene: TRBJ2-1; D gene: TRBD2; clone size: .; V gene: TRBV20-1; CDR3 protein: CSARGGSYNEQFF; CDR3 DNA: TGCAGTGCGCGGGGGGGCTCCTACAATGAGCAGTTCTTC
J gene: TRBJ1-1; D gene: .; clone size: many; V gene: TRBV5-8; CDR3 protein: CASSLFGGGTEAFF; CDR3 DNA: TGTGCCAGCAGCCTTTTTGGGGGTGGCACTGAAGCTTTCTTT
J gene: TRBJ2-5; D gene: .; clone size: .; V gene: TRBV28; CDR3 protein: CASWGTETQYF; CDR3 DNA: TGTGCCAGCTGGGGGACGGAGACCCAGTACTTC
J gene: TRBJ2-4; D gene: .; clone size: many; V gene: TRBV7-9; CDR3 protein: CASSISSGTKNIQYF; CDR3 DNA: TGTGCCAGCAGCATATCTTCAGGGACCAAAAACATTCAGTACTTC
J gene: TRBJ2-3; D gene: TRBD2; clone size: many; V gene: TRBV30; CDR3 protein: CAWSPGLGDTQYF; CDR3 DNA: TGTGCCTGGAGTCCTGGACTAGGAGATACGCAGTATTTT
J gene: TRBJ2-2; D gene: .; clone size: .; V gene: TRBV20-1; CDR3 protein: CSARDDQALIGELFF; CDR3 DNA: TGCAGTGCTAGAGATGACCAAGCTCTCATCGGGGAGCTGTTTTTT
J gene: TRBJ2-7; D gene: TRBD2; clone size: many; V gene: TRBV7-9; CDR3 protein: CASSPIGLAAYEQYF; CDR3 DNA: TGTGCCAGCAGCCCAATCGGACTAGCGGCCTACGAGCAGTACTTC
J gene: TRBJ2-1; D gene: .; clone size: many; V gene: TRBV11-2; CDR3 protein: CASSLAARGNEQFF; CDR3 DNA: TGTGCCAGCAGCTTAGCGGCTAGGGGCAATGAGCAGTTCTTC
J gene: TRBJ2-1; D gene: TRBD2; clone size: .; V gene: TRBV9; CDR3 protein: CASGHGRGGYNEQFF; CDR3 DNA: TGTGCCAGCGGGCACGGGCGGGGGGGGTACAATGAGCAGTTCTTC
J gene: TRBJ2-2; D gene: .; clone size: many; V gene: TRBV6-1; CDR3 protein: CATMETGNTGELFF; CDR3 DNA: TGTGCCACCATGGAGACAGGAAACACCGGGGAGCTGTTTTTT
J gene: TRBJ2-7; D gene: TRBD2; clone size: many; V gene: TRBV3-1; CDR3 protein: CASSRGAGEGYEQYF; CDR3 DNA: TGTGCCAGCAGCCGCGGGGCGGGAGAAGGATACGAGCAGTACTTC
J gene: TRBJ1-2; D gene: .; clone size: many; V gene: TRBV2; CDR3 protein: CASSETAYGYTF; CDR3 DNA: TGTGCCAGCAGTGAGACAGCTTATGGCTACACCTTC
J gene: TRBJ2-7; D gene: TRBD2; clone size: many; V gene: TRBV6-5; CDR3 protein: CASSYQLAGGTYEQYF; CDR3 DNA: TGTGCCAGCAGTTACCAACTAGCGGGGGGGACCTACGAGCAGTACTTC
J gene: TRBJ2-3; D gene: .; clone size: .; V gene: TRBV7-2; CDR3 protein: CASSRQDMGTDTQYF; CDR3 DNA: TGTGCCAGCAGTCGGCAGGATATGGGCACAGATACGCAGTATTTT
J gene: TRBJ1-2; D gene: .; clone size: many; V gene: TRBV30; CDR3 protein: CAWRDPRGINYGYTF; CDR3 DNA: TGTGCCTGGAGGGACCCGAGGGGGATTAACTATGGCTACACCTTC
J gene: TRBJ1-1; D gene: .; clone size: many; V gene: TRBV29-1; CDR3 protein: CSVEVYGLMNTEAFF; CDR3 DNA: TGCAGCGTTGAAGTCTACGGGTTAATGAACACTGAAGCTTTCTTT
J gene: TRBJ1-5; D gene: .; clone size: .; V gene: TRBV19; CDR3 protein: CASRPGQTANQPQHF; CDR3 DNA: TGTGCCAGTAGACCCGGACAGACTGCTAATCAGCCCCAGCATTTT
J gene: TRBJ2-2; D gene: .; clone size: many; V gene: TRBV11-3; CDR3 protein: CASSFGRSTGELFF; CDR3 DNA: TGTGCCAGCAGCTTCGGGCGATCCACCGGGGAGCTGTTTTTT
J gene: TRBJ1-1; D gene: .; clone size: many; V gene: TRBV11-2; CDR3 protein: CASSLGLGQDTEAFF; CDR3 DNA: TGTGCCAGCAGCTTAGGACTAGGGCAGGACACTGAAGCTTTCTTT
J gene: TRBJ2-1; D gene: TRBD2; clone size: .; V gene: TRBV25-1; CDR3 protein: CASSETSGYSEQFF; CDR3 DNA: TGTGCCAGCAGTGAGACTAGCGGCTACAGCGAGCAGTTCTTC